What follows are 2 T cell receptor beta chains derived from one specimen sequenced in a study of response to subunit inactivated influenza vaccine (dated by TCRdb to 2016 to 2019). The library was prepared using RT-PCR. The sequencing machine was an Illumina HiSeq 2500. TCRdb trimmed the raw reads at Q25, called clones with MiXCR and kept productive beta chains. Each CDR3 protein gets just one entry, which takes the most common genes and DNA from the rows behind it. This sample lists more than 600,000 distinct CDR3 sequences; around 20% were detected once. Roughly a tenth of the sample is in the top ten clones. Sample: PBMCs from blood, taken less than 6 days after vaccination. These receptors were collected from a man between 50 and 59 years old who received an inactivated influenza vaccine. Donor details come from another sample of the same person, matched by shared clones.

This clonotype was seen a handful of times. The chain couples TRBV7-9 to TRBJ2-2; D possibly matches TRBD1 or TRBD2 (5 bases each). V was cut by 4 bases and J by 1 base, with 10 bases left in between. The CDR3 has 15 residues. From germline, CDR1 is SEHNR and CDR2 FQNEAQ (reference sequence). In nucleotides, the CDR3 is TGTGCCAGCAGCTCGGGACCTAGGAACACCGGGGAGCTGTTTTTT. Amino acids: CASSSGPRNTGELFF. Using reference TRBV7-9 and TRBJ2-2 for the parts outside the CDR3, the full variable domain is DTGVSQNPRHKITKRGQNVTFRCDPISEHNRLYWYRQTLGQGPEFLTYFQNEAQLEKSRLLSDRFSAERPKGSFSTLEIQRTEQGDSAMYLCASSSGPRNTGELFFGEGSRLTVL.

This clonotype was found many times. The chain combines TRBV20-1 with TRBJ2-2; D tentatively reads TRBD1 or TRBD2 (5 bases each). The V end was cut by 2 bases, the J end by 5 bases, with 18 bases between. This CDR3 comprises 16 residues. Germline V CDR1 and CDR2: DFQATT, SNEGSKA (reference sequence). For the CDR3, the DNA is TGCAGTGCTAGATCATGGAAACGTGAGGGGACCGGGGAGCTGTTTTTT. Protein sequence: CSARSWKREGTGELFF.